This T cell receptor beta chain was captured by sequencing in a study of blood T cell repertoires in COVID-19. Background on the study: Spain, Italy and the United States supplied samples that represented acute and convalescent COVID-19. The analysed material was cDNA or gDNA that came from T cells, B-cell-depleted T cells, or PBMCs.

From germline, CDR1 is MDHEN and CDR2 SYDVKM. J lost 1 base, V lost 6 bases, and 4 bases had no gene match. The CDR3 is made up of 15 amino acids. Authors' analysis steps: Cell counts per sample came from amplifying reference gene primers. Data came from immunoSEQ multiplex PCR; TCRdb stores just in-frame clones and leaves some out. The D gene and trimming were derived from the DNA, and the V and J assignments and clone size from that table. The table lists over 200,000 clones, about 93% of them singletons. Followed longitudinally, the Seattle patients had been enrolled during active infection. Concerning this clone: The same CDR3 is also encoded by other DNA sequences in this sample.

The genes are TRBV28 and TRBJ2-1; 9 bases are a match to TRBD2. Material for sequencing was peripheral blood. The receptor was isolated from a man in his sixties with COVID-19, enrolled during active disease. CDR3 region: CASSLSGSSYNEQFF. The CDR3 DNA reads TGTGCCAGCAGCCTTAGCGGGAGTTCCTACAATGAGCAGTTCTTC.